This T cell receptor beta chain is from a study of blood T cells in healthy people across ages. V gave up 6 bases and J gave up 5 bases, with 19 bases separating them. This CDR3 has 16 amino acids. The germline gives CDR1 SNHLY, CDR2 FYNNEI. Combining a sample-barcoded 5' primer with a J-beta primer mix, a second PCR ran for roughly 7 to 12 cycles. Each CDR3 protein gets one entry after TCRdb re-called the 5' RACE reads with MiXCR. The profile shows approximately 780,000 distinct CDR3 sequences, 25% to 30% of them singletons. These records were also assigned to another study, of T cells of mothers and their children.

The clonotype was recovered from a boy younger than 18 in good health. The chain employs TRBV2 and TRBJ1-4; no clear D gene. The sequenced material came from blood. For the CDR3, the DNA is TGTGCCAGCAGCCTCATTCAAGTGGGCGTAAATGAAAAACTGTTTTTT. Protein product: CASSLIQVGVNEKLFF.